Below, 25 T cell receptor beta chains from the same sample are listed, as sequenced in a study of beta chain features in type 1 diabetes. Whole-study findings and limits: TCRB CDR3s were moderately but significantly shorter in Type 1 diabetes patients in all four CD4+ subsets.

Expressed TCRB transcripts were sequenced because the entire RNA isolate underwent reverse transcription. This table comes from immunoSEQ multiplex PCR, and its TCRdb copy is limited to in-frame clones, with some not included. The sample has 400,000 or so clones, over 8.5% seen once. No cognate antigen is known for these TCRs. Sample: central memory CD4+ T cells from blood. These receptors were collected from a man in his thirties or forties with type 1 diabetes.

The CDR3 DNA follows: TGTGCCAGTCAGGACAGGGAGGCTGGCTACACCTTC. It yields the protein CASQDREAGYTF. The rearrangement joins TRBV19 to TRBJ1-2; 8 nucleotides align to TRBD1. The V segment lost 8 bases and the J segment 7 bases; nucleotides outside the gene matches: 6. The germline gives CDR1 LNHDA, CDR2 SQIVND (reference sequence). This CDR3 spans 12 amino acids.

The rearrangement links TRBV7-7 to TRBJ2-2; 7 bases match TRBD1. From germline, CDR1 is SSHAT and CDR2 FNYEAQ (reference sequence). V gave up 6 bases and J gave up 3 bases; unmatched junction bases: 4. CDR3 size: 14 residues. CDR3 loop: CASSLDRDTGELFF. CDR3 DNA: TGTGCCAGCAGTCTAGACAGGGACACCGGGGAGCTGTTTTTT.

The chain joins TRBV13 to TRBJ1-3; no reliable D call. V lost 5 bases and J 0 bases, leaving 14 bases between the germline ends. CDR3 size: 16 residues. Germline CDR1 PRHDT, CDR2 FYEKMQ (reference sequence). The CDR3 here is CASSGDSASSGNTIYF. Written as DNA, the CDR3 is TGTGCCAGCAGCGGTGACTCTGCGAGCTCTGGAAACACCATATATTTT.

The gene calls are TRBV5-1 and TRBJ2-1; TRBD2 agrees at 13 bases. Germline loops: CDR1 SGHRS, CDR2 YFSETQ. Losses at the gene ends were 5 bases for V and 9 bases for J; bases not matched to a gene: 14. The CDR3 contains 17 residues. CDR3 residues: CASRRTSGRTTTGEQFF. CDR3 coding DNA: TGCGCCAGCAGGCGGACTAGCGGGAGAACCACAACCGGTGAGCAGTTCTTC.

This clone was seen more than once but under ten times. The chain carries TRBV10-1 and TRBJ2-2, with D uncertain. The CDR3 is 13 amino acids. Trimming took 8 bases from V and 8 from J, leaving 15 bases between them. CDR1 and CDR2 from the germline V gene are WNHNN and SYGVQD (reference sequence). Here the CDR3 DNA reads TGCGCCAGCGGTGGACGGTCCCCAGGGGAGCTGTTTTTT. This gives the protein CASGGRSPGELFF.

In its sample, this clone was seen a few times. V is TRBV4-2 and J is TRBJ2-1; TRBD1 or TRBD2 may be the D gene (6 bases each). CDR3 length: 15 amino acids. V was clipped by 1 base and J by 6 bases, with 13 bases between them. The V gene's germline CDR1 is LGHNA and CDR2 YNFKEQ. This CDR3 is CASSQGDSQGNEQFF. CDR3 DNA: TGTGCCAGCAGCCAAGGGGACTCACAGGGCAATGAGCAGTTCTTC.

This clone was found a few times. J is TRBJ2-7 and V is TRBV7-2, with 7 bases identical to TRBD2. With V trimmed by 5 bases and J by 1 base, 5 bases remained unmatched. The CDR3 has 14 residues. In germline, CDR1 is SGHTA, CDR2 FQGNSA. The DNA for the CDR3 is TGTGCCAGCAGCCGGGACTATTCGTCCTACGAGCAGTACTTC. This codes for CASSRDYSSYEQYF.

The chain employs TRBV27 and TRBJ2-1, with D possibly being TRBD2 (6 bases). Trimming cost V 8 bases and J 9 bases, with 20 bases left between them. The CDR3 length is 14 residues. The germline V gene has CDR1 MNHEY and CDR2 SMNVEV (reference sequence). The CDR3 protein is CASGTPFIVTEQFF. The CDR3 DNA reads TGTGCCAGCGGGACTCCGTTTATAGTCACTGAGCAGTTCTTC.

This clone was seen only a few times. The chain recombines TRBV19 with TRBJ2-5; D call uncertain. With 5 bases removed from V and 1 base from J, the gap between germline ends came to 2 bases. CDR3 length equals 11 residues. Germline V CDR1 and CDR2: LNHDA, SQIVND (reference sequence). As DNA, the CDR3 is TGTGCCAGTAGTGCCCAAGAGACCCAGTACTTC. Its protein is CASSAQETQYF.

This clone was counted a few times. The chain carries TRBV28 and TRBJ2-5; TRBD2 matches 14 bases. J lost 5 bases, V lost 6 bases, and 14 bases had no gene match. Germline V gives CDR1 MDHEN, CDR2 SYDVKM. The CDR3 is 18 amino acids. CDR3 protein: CASSSMSGLAGGRETQYF. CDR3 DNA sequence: TGTGCCAGCAGCTCGATGAGTGGACTAGCGGGAGGCAGGGAGACCCAGTACTTC.

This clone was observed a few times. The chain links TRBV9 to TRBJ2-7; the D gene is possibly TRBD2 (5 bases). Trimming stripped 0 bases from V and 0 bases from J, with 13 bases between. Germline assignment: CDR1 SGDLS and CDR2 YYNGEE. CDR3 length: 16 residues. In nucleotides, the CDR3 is TGTGCCAGCAGCGTAGAGGATAGCGTGCACTCCTACGAGCAGTACTTC. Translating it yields CASSVEDSVHSYEQYF.

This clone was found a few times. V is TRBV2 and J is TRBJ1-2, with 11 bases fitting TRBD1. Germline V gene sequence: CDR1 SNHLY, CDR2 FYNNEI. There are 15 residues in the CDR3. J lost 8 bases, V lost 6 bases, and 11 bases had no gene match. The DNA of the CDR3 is TGTGCCAGCAGAGACTCCGGGACAGGGGGGATAGGCTACACCTTC. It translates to CASRDSGTGGIGYTF. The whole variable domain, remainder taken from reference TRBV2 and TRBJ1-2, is EPEVTQTPSHQVTQMGQEVILRCVPISNHLYFYWYRQILGQKVEFLVSFYNNEISEKSEIFDDQFSVERPDGSNFTLKIRSTKLEDSAMYFCASRDSGTGGIGYTFGSGTRLTVV.

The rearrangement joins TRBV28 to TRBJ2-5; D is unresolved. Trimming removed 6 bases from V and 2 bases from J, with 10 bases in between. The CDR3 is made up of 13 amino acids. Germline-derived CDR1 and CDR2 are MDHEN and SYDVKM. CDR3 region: CASRVEAQETQYF. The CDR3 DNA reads TGTGCCAGCAGAGTGGAAGCTCAAGAGACCCAGTACTTC.

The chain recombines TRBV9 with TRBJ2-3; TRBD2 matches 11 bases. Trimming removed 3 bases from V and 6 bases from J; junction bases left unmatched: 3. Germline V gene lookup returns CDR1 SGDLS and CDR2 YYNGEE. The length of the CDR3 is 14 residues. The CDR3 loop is CASSATSGMDTQYF. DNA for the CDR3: TGTGCCAGCAGCGCGACTAGCGGGATGGATACGCAGTATTTT.

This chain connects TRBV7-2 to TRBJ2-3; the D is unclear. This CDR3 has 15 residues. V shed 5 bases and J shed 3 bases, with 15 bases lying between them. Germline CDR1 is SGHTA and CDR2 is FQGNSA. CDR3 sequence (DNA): TGTGCCAGCAGCCAAGGAGCTGTGTTAACAGATACGCAGTATTTT. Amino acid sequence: CASSQGAVLTDTQYF.

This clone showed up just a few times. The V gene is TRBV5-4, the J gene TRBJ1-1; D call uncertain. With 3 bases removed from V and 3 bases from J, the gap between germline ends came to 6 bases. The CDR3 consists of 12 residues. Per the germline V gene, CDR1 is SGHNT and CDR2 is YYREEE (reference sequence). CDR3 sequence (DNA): TGTGCCAGCAGCTCGGGTTACACTGAAGCTTTCTTT. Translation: CASSSGYTEAFF. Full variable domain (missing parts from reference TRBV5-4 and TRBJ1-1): ETGVTQSPTHLIKTRGQQVTLRCSSQSGHNTVSWYQQALGQGPQFIFQYYREEENGRGNFPPRFSGLQFPNYSSELNVNALELDDSALYLCASSSGYTEAFFGQGTRLTVV.

This CDR3 reads CASSQRGDAGFFEQYF. Written as DNA, the CDR3 is TGCGCCAGCAGCCAGCGGGGGGACGCTGGTTTTTTTGAGCAGTACTTC. The V gene is TRBV5-1, the J gene TRBJ2-7; 9 positions agree with TRBD2. CDR1 and CDR2 (germline): SGHRS, YFSETQ. The V gene end was trimmed by 4 bases and the J gene end by 7 bases; junction bases not matched to a gene: 15. The CDR3 spans 16 residues.

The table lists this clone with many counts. Here the CDR3 reads CASSLRPQGNTEAFF. The CDR3 DNA reads TGTGCCAGCAGCTTAAGGCCCCAGGGGAACACTGAAGCTTTCTTT. The chain uses TRBV7-3 and TRBJ1-1; perhaps TRBD1 as D (5 bases). V lost 1 base and J 1 base, leaving 10 bases between the germline ends. Germline CDR1 is SGHTA and CDR2 is FQGTGA. This CDR3 has 15 residues.

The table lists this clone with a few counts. CDR3 sequence: CASSPPVGSTDTQYF. The CDR3 region has the DNA TGTGCCAGCAGCCCCCCGGTGGGTAGCACAGATACGCAGTATTTT. The chain has TRBV4-2 and TRBJ2-3; D unresolved. V was clipped by 4 bases and J by 0 bases, with 11 bases between them. CDR3 size: 15 residues. The germline gives CDR1 LGHNA, CDR2 YNFKEQ.

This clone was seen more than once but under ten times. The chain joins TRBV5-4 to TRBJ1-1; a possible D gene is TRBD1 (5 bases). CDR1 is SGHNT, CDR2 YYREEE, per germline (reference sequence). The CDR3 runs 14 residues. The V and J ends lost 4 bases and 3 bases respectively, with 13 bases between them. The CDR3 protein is CASSPYGGYTEAFF. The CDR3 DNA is TGTGCCAGCAGCCCGTACGGGGGGTACACTGAAGCTTTCTTT.

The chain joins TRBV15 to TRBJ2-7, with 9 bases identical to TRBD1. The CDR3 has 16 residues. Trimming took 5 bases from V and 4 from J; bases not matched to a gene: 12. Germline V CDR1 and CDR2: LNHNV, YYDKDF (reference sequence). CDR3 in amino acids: CATSVGQGGRRYEQYF. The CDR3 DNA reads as TGTGCCACCAGCGTGGGACAGGGCGGGCGTCGATACGAGCAGTACTTC.

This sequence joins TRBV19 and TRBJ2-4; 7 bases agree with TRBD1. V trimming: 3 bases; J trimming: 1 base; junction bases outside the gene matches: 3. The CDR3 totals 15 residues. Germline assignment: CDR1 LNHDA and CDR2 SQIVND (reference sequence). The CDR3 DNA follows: TGTGCCAGTAGTATTGCCAGGGGGGCCAAAAACATTCAGTACTTC. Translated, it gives CASSIARGAKNIQYF.

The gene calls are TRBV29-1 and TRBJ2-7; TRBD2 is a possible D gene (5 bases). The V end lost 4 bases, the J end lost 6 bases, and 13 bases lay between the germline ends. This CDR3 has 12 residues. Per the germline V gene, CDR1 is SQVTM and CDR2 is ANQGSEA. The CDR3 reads CSVGSSGFEQYF. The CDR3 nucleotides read TGCAGCGTTGGTTCATCGGGGTTCGAGCAGTACTTC.

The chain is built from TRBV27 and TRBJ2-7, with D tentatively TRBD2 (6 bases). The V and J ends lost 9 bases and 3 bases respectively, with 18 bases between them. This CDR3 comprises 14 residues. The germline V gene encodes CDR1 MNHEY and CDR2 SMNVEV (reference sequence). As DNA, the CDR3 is TGTGCCAGACTGGGACTCCCCCGGGGCTACGAGCAGTACTTC. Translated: CARLGLPRGYEQYF.

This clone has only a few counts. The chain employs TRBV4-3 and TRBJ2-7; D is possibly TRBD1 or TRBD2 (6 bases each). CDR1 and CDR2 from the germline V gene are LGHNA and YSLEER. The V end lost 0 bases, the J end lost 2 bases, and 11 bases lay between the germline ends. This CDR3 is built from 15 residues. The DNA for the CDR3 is TGCGCCAGCAGCCAAGATTCAGGGGAGGCCTACGAGCAGTACTTC. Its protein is CASSQDSGEAYEQYF.